This T cell receptor beta chain was sequenced in a study of blood T cell repertoires in COVID-19. Study-wide background: Sources were T cells, B-cell-depleted T cells, or PBMCs; the material itself was cDNA or gDNA.

The CDR3 sequence is 15 residues long. Unmatched junction bases numbered 3, after V lost 0 bases and J lost 4 bases. The germline V gene has CDR1 SGHRS and CDR2 YFSETQ. In the original workflow: Estimated nucleated cell counts came from reference gene primer amplification. Clones were read by immunoSEQ multiplex PCR, and TCRdb kept only the in-frame ones, dropping some. V, J and clone size are those of that table, while D and trimming were read from the DNA. This repertoire shows about 270,000 clones, 83% found once; its top ten account for 8.5% to 9.5%. The V and J genes are TRBV5-1 and TRBJ2-3; 9 bases align to TRBD1. This sequence was found in a woman in her fifties or sixties who had recovered from COVID-19. Sequenced: peripheral blood. In DNA form, the CDR3 reads TGCGCCAGCAGCTTGGACAGGGGGCCACCAGATACGCAGTATTTT. It is translated as CASSLDRGPPDTQYF.